Listed below are T cell receptor beta chains from one sample, sequenced in a study of neurological immune-mediated disorders. Each CDR3 protein is one row after TCRdb ran MiXCR on the 5' RACE reads. The table has tens of thousands of distinct CDR3 sequences, less than 5.5% seen once. The sequencing sample was made of PBMCs. The receptors originated from a man between 25 and 39 years old with multiple sclerosis. Both conserved end residues are part of each CDR3. The D gene is left open where the match is weak. The size field is filled for only some rows; it gives once, few, many or a size class.

clone_size	v_call	d_call	j_call	cdr3_aa	cdr3_nt
many	TRBV2	NA	TRBJ2-3	CAHTGLWGTDTQYF	TGTGCTCATACGGGACTTTGGGGAACAGATACGCAGTATTTT
many	TRBV12-3/TRBV12-4	NA	TRBJ1-1	CASSLDKLEAFF	TGTGCCAGCAGCCTAGACAAGCTTGAAGCTTTCTTT
many	TRBV7-3	NA	TRBJ2-2	CASSLIPENTGELFF	TGTGCCAGCAGCTTAATTCCAGAAAACACCGGGGAGCTGTTTTTT
few	TRBV7-2	NA	TRBJ1-2	CASSLNSAGPYGYTF	TGTGCCAGCAGCTTAAATTCGGCGGGGCCCTATGGCTACACCTTC
many	TRBV6-6	NA	TRBJ2-5	CASSYSIWETQYF	TGTGCCAGCAGTTACTCGATATGGGAGACCCAGTACTTC
many	TRBV5-1	NA	TRBJ2-3	CASSLKRAASRGSPRDTQYF	TGCGCCAGCAGCTTGAAACGCGCCGCATCGAGGGGAAGCCCCAGAGATACGCAGTATTTT
NA	TRBV30	TRBD1	TRBJ1-1	CAWSGTTRGEAFF	TGTGCCTGGAGTGGAACTACCAGGGGGGAAGCTTTCTTT
many	TRBV12-3/TRBV12-4	TRBD1	TRBJ1-1	CASSSRTGLNTEAFF	TGTGCCAGCAGTTCCCGGACAGGGCTGAACACTGAAGCTTTCTTT
many	TRBV3-1	NA	TRBJ1-6	CASSQADRRGPLHF	TGTGCCAGCAGCCAGGCCGACCGGCGGGGGCCCCTCCACTTT
many	TRBV3-1	NA	TRBJ2-7	CASSQRAYEQYF	TGTGCCAGCAGCCAACGTGCCTACGAGCAGTACTTC
many	TRBV5-1	TRBD1	TRBJ1-2	CASSLAAGQSYGYTF	TGCGCCAGCAGCTTGGCTGCGGGACAGTCTTATGGCTACACCTTC
NA	TRBV7-8	NA	TRBJ2-2	CANSIPTNTGELFF	TGTGCCAACAGCATCCCCACTAACACCGGGGAGCTGTTTTTT
many	TRBV5-1	TRBD1	TRBJ2-5	CASSLGQGETQYF	TGCGCCAGCAGCTTGGGACAGGGGGAGACCCAGTACTTC
many	TRBV4-1	TRBD1	TRBJ2-1	CASSQGQGMKFF	TGCGCCAGCAGCCAAGGACAGGGTATGAAGTTCTTC
many	TRBV7-9	TRBD1	TRBJ2-2	CASSFRGTGATGELFF	TGTGCCAGCAGCTTCCGGGGGACAGGGGCCACCGGGGAGCTGTTTTTT
many	TRBV10-2	NA	TRBJ1-6	CASSEAQGGNSPLHF	TGCGCCAGCAGTGAAGCACAGGGAGGGAATTCACCCCTCCACTTT
many	TRBV20-1	TRBD1	TRBJ1-2	CSAADRGGYTF	TGCAGTGCCGCCGACAGGGGTGGCTACACCTTC
many	TRBV5-1	NA	TRBJ1-1	CASSLQQRTEAFF	TGCGCCAGCAGCTTGCAACAGAGGACTGAAGCTTTCTTT
NA	TRBV7-2	TRBD1	TRBJ1-6	CASRDHGQGSNSPLHF	TGTGCCAGCAGAGACCATGGACAGGGGAGCAATTCACCCCTCCACTTT
few	TRBV12-3/TRBV12-4	NA	TRBJ1-5	CASSLASGQPQHF	TGTGCCAGCAGTTTAGCGTCGGGTCAGCCCCAGCATTTT
many	TRBV20-1	NA	TRBJ1-1	CSAREVGEAFF	TGCAGTGCTAGAGAAGTTGGTGAAGCTTTCTTT
few	TRBV5-1	TRBD1	TRBJ1-2	CASSPGDGTGVRGYTF	TGCGCCAGCAGCCCCGGGGACGGGACAGGAGTACGTGGCTACACCTTC
many	TRBV29-1	NA	TRBJ2-7	CSAGPAYEQYF	TGCAGCGCCGGTCCTGCCTACGAGCAGTACTTC
many	TRBV6-5	TRBD2	TRBJ2-3	CASSPGLAAFLGSTDTQYF	TGTGCCAGCAGTCCAGGACTAGCGGCCTTCCTCGGAAGCACAGATACGCAGTATTTT
few	TRBV5-1	TRBD1	TRBJ2-1	CASSLTGESYNEQFF	TGCGCCAGCAGTCTCACAGGGGAGTCCTACAATGAGCAGTTCTTC
many	TRBV6-2/TRBV6-3	NA	TRBJ2-6	CASSKNTGTGANVLTF	TGTGCCAGCAGTAAGAACACGGGAACTGGGGCCAACGTCCTGACTTTC
many	TRBV11-2	NA	TRBJ1-1	CASSLYRELNTEAFF	TGTGCCAGCAGCTTATACAGGGAATTGAACACTGAAGCTTTCTTT
many	TRBV9	NA	TRBJ2-3	CASSDVGGASTDTQYF	TGTGCCAGCAGCGACGTCGGGGGAGCTAGCACAGATACGCAGTATTTT
many	TRBV5-1	TRBD1	TRBJ1-4	CASSFGGRGAEKLFF	TGCGCCAGCAGCTTTGGAGGCAGGGGGGCTGAAAAACTGTTTTTT
many	TRBV6-1	NA	TRBJ1-2	CASTVDRMDGYTF	TGTGCCAGCACTGTCGACAGGATGGATGGCTACACCTTC
many	TRBV7-9	NA	TRBJ2-3	CASSFRGKNTDTQYF	TGTGCCAGCAGTTTTCGGGGAAAGAACACAGATACGCAGTATTTT
many	TRBV12-3/TRBV12-4	NA	TRBJ2-5	CASSLRGLEETQYF	TGTGCCAGCAGTTTGAGAGGGCTAGAAGAGACCCAGTACTTC
many	TRBV29-1	NA	TRBJ2-2	CSVSIGLGAGELFF	TGCAGCGTTTCTATTGGGCTGGGCGCCGGGGAGCTGTTTTTT
many	TRBV7-2	NA	TRBJ1-4	CASSATGGRNEKLFF	TGTGCCAGCAGCGCGACGGGTGGGAGAAATGAAAAACTGTTTTTT
many	TRBV6-5	NA	TRBJ1-2	CASSYGAAVYGYTF	TGTGCCAGCAGTTACGGCGCAGCCGTCTATGGCTACACCTTC
many	TRBV3-1	NA	TRBJ2-7	CASSQGGGSPYEQYF	TGTGCCAGCAGCCAAGGCGGCGGCAGCCCCTACGAGCAGTACTTC
many	TRBV12-3/TRBV12-4	NA	TRBJ1-5	CASSLDRAGLGNQPQHF	TGTGCCAGCAGTTTAGACAGGGCAGGGTTGGGGAATCAGCCCCAGCATTTT
many	TRBV4-1	TRBD2	TRBJ2-7	CASSQEGLATYEQYF	TGCGCCAGCAGCCAAGAGGGACTAGCGACCTACGAGCAGTACTTC
few	TRBV4-2	NA	TRBJ2-7	CASSLQLERSSEQYF	TGTGCCAGCAGCCTACAGCTCGAGCGCTCCTCCGAGCAGTACTTC
NA	TRBV20-1	NA	TRBJ2-2	CSARWSYTGELFF	TGCAGTGCTAGGTGGTCCTACACCGGGGAGCTGTTTTTT
NA	TRBV20-1	NA	TRBJ1-1	CSARTGSSTEAFF	TGCAGTGCTAGAACAGGGTCGAGCACTGAAGCTTTCTTT